This T cell receptor (beta chain) is drawn from a study of beta chain features in type 1 diabetes (dated by TCRdb to the late 2010s). Looking at the study overall: Patients and healthy donors did not differ in mean age, gender distribution, total cell number or subset yield. A total of roughly 98,000,000 sorted cells were examined across all samples, and RNA yield correlated strongly with the number of cells per subset. In the study, recently diagnosed type 1 diabetes patients and matched healthy donors were compared on the TCRB repertoires of their sorted circulating CD4+ T cell subsets. Naive and central memory subsets were obtained from all 28 donors, but regulatory and stem cell-like memory subsets were isolated from only 8 patients and about 8 healthy donors. Findings and caveats that apply to the study as a whole: PCR might favor shorter templates, but patient and control samples were amplified and corrected together, so any skew would affect both groups equally. A moderate but significant shortening of TCRB CDR3 length was observed in type 1 diabetes patients in all four CD4+ subsets. Naive, central memory and regulatory TCRB repertoires appeared to be more alike among patients than among healthy donors. Fewer insertions and more nucleotide deletions at VDJ recombination sites were observed in patients with type 1 diabetes, implying thymic rearrangement abnormalities. Because cDNA was sequenced instead of genomic DNA, highly expressing activated cells could be over-represented, though the groups showed no difference in activation or CD3 levels. Because the HLA sub-analyses included only small numbers of individuals, any influence of HLA type on TCRB rearrangement was left unresolved.

To note about this clone: Its binding antigen is unknown. The input lacks base qualities; no much larger clone sits a single base away.

A distance of 4 bases separates the germline ends of V and J, which lose 6 bases and 4 bases respectively. CDR3 length: 11 amino acids, cysteine to phenylalanine. The kept DNA is CDR3 alone, 33 bases in frame from the first base. CDR1 MGHDK and CDR2 SYGVNS are derived from the germline V gene. All of the isolated RNA was reverse transcribed with the High Capacity cDNA Reverse Transcription Kit, so expressed TCRB transcripts were sequenced. Deep immunoSEQ sequencing was performed on naive, central memory and regulatory T cell samples, with an average of around 3.5 million total reads per sample. After sorted cells were lysed in RLT buffer, RNA was extracted with DNase-treated RNeasy Micro or Mini kits, with the choice depending on cell number. Each cell subset was processed on its own to prevent cross-contamination, while patient and healthy donor samples were processed together. Using the immunoSEQ multiplex PCR, TCRB sequences were amplified from cDNA into 87-bp fragments spanning the CDR3 region. Amplicons were sequenced on the Illumina HiSeq platform. Regarding the original processing steps: Synthetic template baselines were used to correct PCR bias computationally, reads within Hamming distance 2 were collapsed together, and singletons that could not be merged were discarded. Reads were aligned to IMGT to assign V, D and J genes, CDR3 length, and insertions or deletions at six rearrangement sites. Within each subset, clonotype counts were normalized to sorted cell number, and only after that were true diversity and Gini coefficients computed with the tcR R package. The overlap coefficient, calculated on TCRB nucleotide sequences, was used to measure repertoire sharing. Out-of-frame TCRB sequences from naive cells were analyzed as a proxy for the pre-selection repertoire. In its TCRdb copy, this immuneACCESS table keeps in-frame sequences only and misses some clones. Where compared with another copy, unresolved V genes explain less than half of these, and the others have no known cause. The V and J calls and clone size were taken over from that table, and D and trimming were inferred from the DNA. The sample data list around 500,000 clones, and roughly 30% of these were observed just once. About 0.065% of the sample belongs to the ten largest clones.

Each donor gave one peripheral blood draw, roughly 110 mL on average, collected into heparinised tubes. A BD FACSAria II and a panel including CD45RO, CCR7, CD25, CD127, CD95 and CD27 were used to sort naive, central memory, regulatory and stem cell-like memory CD4+ T cells. All sorted populations exceeded 98% purity. PBMCs were isolated right away by Lymphoprep density gradient centrifugation and were stained directly, without culture. Samples were stained and sorted in pairs, with one healthy donor and one patient per experiment, so that batch effects were minimized. The sequenced sample was naive CD4+ T cells from blood. Explained via the paper, the cell subset or site label denotes: true naive CD4+ T cells. The V and J genes are TRBV25-1 and TRBJ2-1; no D gene is confidently identified. This TCR came from a man between 18 and 29 years old in good health. For the CDR3, the sequence is CASRHYNEQFF. The DNA reads TGTGCCAGCAGACATTACAATGAGCAGTTCTTC. This CDR3, with the reference TRBV25-1 and TRBJ2-1 proteins standing in past its ends, gives the full variable domain EADIYQTPRYLVIGTGKKITLECSQTMGHDKMYWYQQDPGMELHLIHYSYGVNSTEKGDLSSESTVSRIRTEHFPLTLESARPSHTSQYLCASRHYNEQFFGPGTRLTVL.